The clone carrying this TCR beta chain was counted at least ten times. Antigen specificity is unknown. These data come from a study of T-cell memory formation after mild COVID-19. Study in general: The two donors had largely donor-specific TCR clusters.

Via MiXCR, TCRdb re-called the 5' RACE reads, giving one row per CDR3 protein. The sample includes 260,000 or so distinct CDR3 sequences, 15% to 20% seen only once; the top ten take more than 20%. General study points: SARS-CoV-2 specificity was not confirmed for second-wave clones peaking on day 37. Contracting CD8+ clones were enriched in EMRA, CD4+ mainly in CM and EM. The study detected some responding clones in pre-infection memory, suggesting cross-reactive memory joined.

This CDR3 spans 13 amino acids. Germline V gene sequence: CDR1 SQVTM, CDR2 ANQGSEA. V was shortened by 7 bases and J by 1 base, with 13 bases between the two germline ends. The receptor was isolated from a man between 18 and 35 years old who had mild COVID-19 (a few samples of this study predate the infection). Cell type and time point are not known. The chain couples TRBV29-1 to TRBJ1-1, with D perhaps TRBD1 (5 bases). Sequencing input: PBMCs or a T cell subset sorted from them (not recorded which). CDR3 protein: CSARTLTNTEAFF. The DNA of the CDR3 is TGCAGCGCTCGGACACTTACGAACACTGAAGCTTTCTTT.